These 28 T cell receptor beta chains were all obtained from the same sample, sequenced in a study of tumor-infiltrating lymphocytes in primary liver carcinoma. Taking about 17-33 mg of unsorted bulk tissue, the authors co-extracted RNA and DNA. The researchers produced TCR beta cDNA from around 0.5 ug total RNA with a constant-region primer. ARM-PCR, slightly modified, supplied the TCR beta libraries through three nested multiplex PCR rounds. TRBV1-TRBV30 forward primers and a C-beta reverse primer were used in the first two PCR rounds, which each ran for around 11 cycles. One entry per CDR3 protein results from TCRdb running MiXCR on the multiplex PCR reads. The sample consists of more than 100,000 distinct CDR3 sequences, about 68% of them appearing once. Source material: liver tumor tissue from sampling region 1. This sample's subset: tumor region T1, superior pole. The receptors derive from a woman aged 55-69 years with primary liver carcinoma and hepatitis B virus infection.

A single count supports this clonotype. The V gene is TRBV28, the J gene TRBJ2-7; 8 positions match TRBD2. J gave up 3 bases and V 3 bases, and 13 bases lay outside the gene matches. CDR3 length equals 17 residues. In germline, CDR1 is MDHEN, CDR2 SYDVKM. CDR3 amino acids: CASSFPSGWREDYEQYF. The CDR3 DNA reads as TGTGCCAGCAGTTTCCCCAGTGGGTGGCGGGAGGACTACGAGCAGTACTTC.

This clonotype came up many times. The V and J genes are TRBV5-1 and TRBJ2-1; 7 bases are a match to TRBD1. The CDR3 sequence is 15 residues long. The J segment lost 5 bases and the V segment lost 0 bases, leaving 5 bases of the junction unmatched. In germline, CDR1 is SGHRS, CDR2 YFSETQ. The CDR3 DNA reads TGCGCCAGCAGCTTGGTACTACAGGGGCACAATGAGCAGTTCTTC. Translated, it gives CASSLVLQGHNEQFF.

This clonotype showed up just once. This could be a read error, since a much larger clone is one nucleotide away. The CDR3 DNA reads as TGTGCCAGCAATCCCAGCGCAGGTCTCTACGAGCAGTACTTC. It translates to CASNPSAGLYEQYF. The gene calls are TRBV12-3 or TRBV12-4 and TRBJ2-7; D gene unclear. Trimming took 7 bases from V and 3 from J, leaving 16 bases between them. The length of the CDR3 is 14 residues.

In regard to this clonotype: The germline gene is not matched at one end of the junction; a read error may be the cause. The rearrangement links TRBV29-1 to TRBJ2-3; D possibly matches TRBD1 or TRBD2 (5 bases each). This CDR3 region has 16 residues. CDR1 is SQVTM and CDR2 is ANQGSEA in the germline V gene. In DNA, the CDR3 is TGCAGCGTTTACGGGACCAGCGTAGAGAGGAGAGATATGCAGTATTTT. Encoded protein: CSVYGTSVERRDMQYF.

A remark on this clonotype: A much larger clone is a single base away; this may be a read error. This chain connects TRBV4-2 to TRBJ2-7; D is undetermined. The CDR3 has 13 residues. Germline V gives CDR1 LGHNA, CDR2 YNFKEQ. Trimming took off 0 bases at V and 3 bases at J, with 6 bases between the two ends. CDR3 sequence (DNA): TGTGCCAGCAGCCAAGAAAGGAGCTACGAGCAGTACTTC. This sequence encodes CASSQERSYEQYF.

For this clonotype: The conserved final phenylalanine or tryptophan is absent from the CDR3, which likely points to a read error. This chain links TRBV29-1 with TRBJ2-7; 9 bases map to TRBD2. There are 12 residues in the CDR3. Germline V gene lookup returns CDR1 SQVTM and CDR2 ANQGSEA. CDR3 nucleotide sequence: TGCGGCGGCGGCGGGGGGGGGCTCGAGCAGTACCTC. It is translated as CGGGGGGLEQYL.

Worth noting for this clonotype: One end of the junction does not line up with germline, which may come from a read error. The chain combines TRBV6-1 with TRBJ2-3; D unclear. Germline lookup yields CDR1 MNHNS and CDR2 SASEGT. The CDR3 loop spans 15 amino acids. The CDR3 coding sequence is TGTGCCAGCAGTGACGGAGACTGGGTCACAGATATGCAGTATTTT. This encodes CASSDGDWVTDMQYF.

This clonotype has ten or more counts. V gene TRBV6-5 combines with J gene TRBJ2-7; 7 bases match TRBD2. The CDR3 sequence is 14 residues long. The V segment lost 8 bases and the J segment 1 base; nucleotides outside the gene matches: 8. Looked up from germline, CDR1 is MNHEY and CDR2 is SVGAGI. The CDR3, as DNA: TGTGCCAGCGGGCGGGGGATGGGGTCCTACGAGCAGTACTTC. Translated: CASGRGMGSYEQYF.

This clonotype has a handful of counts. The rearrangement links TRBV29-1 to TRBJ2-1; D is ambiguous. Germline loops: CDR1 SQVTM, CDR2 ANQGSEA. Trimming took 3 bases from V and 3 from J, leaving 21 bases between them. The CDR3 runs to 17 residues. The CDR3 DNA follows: TGCAGCGTTGAGGAAGCTGGGCACTTCTACGACTACAATGAGCAGTTCTTC. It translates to CSVEEAGHFYDYNEQFF.

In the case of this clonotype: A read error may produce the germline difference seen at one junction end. CDR3 region: CATRARHSYNERFF. CDR3 sequence (DNA): TGTGCCACCAGAGCGAGGCACTCCTACAATGAGCGGTTCTTC. The chain links TRBV6-1 to TRBJ2-1; no clear D. Per the germline V gene, CDR1 is MNHNS and CDR2 is SASEGT. The CDR3 is 14 amino acids.

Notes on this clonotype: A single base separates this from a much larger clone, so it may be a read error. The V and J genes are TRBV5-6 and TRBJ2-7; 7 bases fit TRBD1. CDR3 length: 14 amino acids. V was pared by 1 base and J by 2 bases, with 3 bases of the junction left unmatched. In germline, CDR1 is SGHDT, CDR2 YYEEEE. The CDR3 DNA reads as TGTGCCAGCAGCTTGTATACAGGGGCCTACGAGCAGTACTTC. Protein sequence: CASSLYTGAYEQYF.

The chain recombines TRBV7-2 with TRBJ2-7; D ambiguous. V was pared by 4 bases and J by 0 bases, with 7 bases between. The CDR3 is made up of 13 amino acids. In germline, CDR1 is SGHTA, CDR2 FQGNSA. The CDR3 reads CASSSYNSYEQYF. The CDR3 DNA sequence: TGTGCCAGCAGCTCTTATAACTCCTACGAGCAGTACTTC.

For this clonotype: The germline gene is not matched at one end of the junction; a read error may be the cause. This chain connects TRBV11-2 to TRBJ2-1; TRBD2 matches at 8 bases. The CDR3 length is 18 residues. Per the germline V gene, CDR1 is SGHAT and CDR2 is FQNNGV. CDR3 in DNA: TGTGTCAGCAGCTTAACTTCTGGGTCTGCGGGAGGCGGTAAAGAGCAGTTCTTC. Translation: CVSSLTSGSAGGGKEQFF.

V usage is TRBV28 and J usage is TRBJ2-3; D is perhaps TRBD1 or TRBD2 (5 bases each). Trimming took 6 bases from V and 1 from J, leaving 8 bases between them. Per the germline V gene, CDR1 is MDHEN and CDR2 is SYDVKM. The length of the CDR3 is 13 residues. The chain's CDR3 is CASSQGGTDTQYF. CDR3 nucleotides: TGTGCCAGCAGCCAGGGAGGCACAGATACGCAGTATTTT.

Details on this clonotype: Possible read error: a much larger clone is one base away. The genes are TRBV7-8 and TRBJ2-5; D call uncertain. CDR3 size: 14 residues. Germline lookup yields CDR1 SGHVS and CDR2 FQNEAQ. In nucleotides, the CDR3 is TGTGCCATCAGCTTAAGTGGTAGTCGGGAGACCCAGTACTTC. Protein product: CAISLSGSRETQYF.

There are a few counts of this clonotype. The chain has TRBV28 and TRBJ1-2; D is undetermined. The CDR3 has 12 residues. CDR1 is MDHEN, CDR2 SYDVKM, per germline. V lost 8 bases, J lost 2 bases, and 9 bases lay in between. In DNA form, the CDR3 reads TGTGCCAGCGCCATCTTGAACTATGGCTACACCTTC. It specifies CASAILNYGYTF.

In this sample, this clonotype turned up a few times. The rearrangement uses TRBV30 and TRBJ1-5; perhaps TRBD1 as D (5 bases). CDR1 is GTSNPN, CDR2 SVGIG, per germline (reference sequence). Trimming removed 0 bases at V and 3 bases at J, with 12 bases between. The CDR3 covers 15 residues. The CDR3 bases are TGTGCCTGGAGTGTACACTCAGGGAACAATCAGCCCCAGCATTTT. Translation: CAWSVHSGNNQPQHF.

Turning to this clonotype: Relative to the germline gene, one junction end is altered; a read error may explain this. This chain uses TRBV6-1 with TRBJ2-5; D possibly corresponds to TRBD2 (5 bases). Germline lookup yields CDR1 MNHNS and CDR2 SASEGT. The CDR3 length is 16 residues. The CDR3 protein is CAGSPKRLVGDETQYF. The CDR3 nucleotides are TGTGCCGGCAGCCCAAAACGGCTAGTGGGAGACGAGACTCAGTACTTC.

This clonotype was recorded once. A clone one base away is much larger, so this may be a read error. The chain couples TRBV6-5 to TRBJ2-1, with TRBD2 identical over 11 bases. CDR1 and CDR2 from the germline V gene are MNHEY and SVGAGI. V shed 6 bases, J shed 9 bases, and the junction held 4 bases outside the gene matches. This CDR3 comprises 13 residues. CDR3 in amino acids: CASRTSGTSEQFF. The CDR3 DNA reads TGTGCCAGCAGGACTAGCGGGACCAGTGAGCAGTTCTTC.

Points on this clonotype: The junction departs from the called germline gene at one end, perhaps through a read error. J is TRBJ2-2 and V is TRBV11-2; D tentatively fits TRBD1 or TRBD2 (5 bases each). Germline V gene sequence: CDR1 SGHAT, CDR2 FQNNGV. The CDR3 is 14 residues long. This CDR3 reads CTRNSGPTGGELFF. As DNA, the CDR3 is TGTACCAGAAACTCGGGACCTACAGGCGGGGAGCTGTTTTTT.

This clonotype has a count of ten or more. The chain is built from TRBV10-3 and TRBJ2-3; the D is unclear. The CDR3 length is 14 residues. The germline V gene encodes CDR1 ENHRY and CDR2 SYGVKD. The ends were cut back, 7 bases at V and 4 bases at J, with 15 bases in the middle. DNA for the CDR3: TGTGCCATCACCGACATTCTGGGCGCAGATACGCAGTATTTT. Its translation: CAITDILGADTQYF.

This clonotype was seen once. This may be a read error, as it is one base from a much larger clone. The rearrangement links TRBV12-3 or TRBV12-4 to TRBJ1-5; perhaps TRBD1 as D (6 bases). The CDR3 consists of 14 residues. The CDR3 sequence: CAGSRTASNQPQHF. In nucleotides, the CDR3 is TGTGCCGGCAGTCGGACAGCAAGCAATCAGCCCCAGCATTTT.

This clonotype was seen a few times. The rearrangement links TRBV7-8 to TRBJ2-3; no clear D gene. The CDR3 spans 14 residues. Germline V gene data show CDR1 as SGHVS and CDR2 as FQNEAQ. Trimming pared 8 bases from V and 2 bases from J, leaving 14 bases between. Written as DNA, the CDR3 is TGTGCCAGCCGGTCGCCACACCACACAGATACGCAGTATTTT. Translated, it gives CASRSPHHTDTQYF. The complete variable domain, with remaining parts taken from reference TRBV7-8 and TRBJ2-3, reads GAGVSQSPRYKVAKRGQDVALRCDPISGHVSLFWYQQALGQGPEFLTYFQNEAQLDKSGLPSDRFFAERPEGSVSTLKIQRTQQEDSAVYLCASRSPHHTDTQYFGPGTRLTVL.

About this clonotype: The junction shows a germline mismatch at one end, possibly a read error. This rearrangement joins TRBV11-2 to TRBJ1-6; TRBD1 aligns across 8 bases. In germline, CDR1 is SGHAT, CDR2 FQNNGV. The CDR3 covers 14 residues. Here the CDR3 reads CAGSPDRGGSPLHF. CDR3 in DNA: TGTGCCGGCAGCCCTGACAGGGGAGGCTCACCCCTCCATTTT.

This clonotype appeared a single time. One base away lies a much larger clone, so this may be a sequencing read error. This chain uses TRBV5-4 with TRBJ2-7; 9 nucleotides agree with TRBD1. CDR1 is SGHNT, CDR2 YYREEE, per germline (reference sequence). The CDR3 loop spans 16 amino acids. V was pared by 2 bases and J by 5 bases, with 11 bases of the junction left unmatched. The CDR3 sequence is CASSLPGTGISNEQYF. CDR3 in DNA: TGTGCCAGCAGCTTACCCGGGACAGGGATAAGCAACGAGCAGTACTTC.

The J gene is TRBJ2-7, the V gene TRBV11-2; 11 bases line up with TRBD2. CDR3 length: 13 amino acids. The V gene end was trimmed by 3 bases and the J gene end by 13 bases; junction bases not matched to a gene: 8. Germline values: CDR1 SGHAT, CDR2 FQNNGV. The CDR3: CASSFGGLAVQYF. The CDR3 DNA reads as TGTGCCAGCAGCTTTGGGGGACTAGCGGTTCAATACTTC.

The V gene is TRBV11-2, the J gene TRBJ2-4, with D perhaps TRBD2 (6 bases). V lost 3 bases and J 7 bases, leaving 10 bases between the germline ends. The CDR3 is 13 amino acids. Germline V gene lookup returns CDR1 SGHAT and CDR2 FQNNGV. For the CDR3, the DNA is TGTGCCAGCAGCTTTAAAGGGAGGAACATTCAGTACTTC. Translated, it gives CASSFKGRNIQYF.

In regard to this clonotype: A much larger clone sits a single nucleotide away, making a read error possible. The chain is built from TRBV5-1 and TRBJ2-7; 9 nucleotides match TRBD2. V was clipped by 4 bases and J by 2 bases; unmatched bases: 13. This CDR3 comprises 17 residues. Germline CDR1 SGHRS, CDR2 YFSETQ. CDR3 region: CASSARQCSGSPYEQYF. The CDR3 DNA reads TGCGCCAGCAGCGCCCGGCAGTGTAGCGGGAGCCCCTACGAGCAGTACTTC.